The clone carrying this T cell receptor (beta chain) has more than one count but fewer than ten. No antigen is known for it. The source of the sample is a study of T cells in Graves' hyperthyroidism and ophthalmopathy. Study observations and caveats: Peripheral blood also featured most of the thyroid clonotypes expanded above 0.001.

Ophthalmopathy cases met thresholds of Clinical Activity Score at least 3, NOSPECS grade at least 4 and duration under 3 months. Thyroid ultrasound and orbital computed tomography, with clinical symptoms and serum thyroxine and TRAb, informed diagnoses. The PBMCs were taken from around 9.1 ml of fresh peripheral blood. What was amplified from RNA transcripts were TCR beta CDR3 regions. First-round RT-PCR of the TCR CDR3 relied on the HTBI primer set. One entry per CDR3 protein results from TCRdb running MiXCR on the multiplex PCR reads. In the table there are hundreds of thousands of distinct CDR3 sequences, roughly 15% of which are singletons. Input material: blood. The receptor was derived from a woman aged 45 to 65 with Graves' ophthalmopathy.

The DNA of the CDR3 is TGTGCCAGCAGCTTGATTGTGGGGGCAAGCACAGATACGCAGTATTTT. Residues: CASSLIVGASTDTQYF. The chain is built from TRBV7-6 and TRBJ2-3, with D tentatively TRBD1 (6 bases). This CDR3 has 16 amino acids. V gave up 3 bases and J gave up 0 bases, with 13 bases separating them. The V gene's germline CDR1 is SGHVS and CDR2 FNYEAQ.